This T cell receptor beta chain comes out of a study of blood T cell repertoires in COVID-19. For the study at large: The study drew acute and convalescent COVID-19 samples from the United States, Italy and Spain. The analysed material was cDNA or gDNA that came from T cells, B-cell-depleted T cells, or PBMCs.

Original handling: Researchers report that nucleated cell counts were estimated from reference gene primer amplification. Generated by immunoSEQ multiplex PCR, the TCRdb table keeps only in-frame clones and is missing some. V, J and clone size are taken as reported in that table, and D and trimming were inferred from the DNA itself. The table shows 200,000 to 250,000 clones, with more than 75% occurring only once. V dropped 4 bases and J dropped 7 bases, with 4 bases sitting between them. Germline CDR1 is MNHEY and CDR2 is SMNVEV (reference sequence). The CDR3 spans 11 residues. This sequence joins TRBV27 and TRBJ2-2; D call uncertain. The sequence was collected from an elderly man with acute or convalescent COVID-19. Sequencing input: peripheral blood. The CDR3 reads CASSSVGELFF. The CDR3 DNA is TGTGCCAGCAGTTCTGTCGGGGAGCTGTTTTTT.